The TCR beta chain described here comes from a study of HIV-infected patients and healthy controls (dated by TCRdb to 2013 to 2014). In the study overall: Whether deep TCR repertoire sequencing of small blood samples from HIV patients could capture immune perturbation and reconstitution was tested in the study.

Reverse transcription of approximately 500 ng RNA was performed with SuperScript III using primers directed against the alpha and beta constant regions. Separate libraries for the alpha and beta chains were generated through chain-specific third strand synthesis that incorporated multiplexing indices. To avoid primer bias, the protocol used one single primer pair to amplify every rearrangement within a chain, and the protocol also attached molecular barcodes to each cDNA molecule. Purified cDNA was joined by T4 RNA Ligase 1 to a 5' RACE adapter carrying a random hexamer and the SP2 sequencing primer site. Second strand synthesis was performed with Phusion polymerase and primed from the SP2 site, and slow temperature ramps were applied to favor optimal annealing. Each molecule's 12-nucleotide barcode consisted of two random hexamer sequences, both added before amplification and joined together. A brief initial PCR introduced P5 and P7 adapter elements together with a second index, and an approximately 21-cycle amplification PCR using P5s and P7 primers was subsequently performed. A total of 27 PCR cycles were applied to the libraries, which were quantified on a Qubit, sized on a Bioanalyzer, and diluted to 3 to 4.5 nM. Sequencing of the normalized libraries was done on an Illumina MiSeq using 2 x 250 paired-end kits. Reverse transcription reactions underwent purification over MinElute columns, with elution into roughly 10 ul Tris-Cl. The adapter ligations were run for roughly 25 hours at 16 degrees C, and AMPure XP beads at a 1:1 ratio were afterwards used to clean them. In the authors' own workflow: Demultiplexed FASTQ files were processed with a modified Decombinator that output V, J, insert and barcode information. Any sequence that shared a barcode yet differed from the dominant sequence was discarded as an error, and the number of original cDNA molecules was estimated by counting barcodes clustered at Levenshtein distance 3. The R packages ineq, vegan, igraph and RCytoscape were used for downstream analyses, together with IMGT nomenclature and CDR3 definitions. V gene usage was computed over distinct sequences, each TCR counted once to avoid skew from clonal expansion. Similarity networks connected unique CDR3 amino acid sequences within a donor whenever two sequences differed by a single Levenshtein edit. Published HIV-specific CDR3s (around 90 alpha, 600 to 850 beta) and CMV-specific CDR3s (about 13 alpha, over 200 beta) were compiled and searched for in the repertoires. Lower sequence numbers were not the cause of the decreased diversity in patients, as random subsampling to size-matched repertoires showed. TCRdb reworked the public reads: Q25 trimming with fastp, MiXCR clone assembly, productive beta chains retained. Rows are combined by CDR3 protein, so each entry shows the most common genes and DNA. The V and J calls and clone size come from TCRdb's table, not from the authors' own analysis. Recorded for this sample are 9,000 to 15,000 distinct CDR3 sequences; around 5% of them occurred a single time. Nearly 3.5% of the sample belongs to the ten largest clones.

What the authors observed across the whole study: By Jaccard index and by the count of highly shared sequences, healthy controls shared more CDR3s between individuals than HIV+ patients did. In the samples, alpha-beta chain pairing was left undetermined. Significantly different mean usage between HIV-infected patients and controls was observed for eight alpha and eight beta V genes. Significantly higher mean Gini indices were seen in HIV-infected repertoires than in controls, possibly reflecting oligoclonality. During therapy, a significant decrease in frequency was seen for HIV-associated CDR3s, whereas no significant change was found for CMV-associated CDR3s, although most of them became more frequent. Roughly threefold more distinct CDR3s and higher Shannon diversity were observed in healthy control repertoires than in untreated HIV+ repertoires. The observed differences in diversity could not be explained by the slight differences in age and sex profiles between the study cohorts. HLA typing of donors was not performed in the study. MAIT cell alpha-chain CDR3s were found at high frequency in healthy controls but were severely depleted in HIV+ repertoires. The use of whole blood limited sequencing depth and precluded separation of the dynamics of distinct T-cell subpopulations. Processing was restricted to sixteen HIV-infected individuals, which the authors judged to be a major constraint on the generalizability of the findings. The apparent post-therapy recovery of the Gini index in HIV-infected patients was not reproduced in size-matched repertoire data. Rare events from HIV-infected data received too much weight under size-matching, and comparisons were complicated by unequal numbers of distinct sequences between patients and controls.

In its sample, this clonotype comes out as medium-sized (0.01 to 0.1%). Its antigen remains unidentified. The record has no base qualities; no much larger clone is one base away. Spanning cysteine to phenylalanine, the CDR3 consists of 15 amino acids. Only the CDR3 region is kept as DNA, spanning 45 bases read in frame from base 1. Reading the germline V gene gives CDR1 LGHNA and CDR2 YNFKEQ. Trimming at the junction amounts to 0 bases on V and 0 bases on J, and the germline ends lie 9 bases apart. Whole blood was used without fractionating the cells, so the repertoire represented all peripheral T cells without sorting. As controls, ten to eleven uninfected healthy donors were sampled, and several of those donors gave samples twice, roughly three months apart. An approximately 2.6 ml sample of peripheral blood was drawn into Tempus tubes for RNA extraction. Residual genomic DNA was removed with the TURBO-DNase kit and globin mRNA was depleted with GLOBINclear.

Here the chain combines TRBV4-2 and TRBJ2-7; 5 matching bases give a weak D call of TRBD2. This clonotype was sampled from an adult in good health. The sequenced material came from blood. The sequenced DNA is TGTGCCAGCAGCCAAGAGTCCGCGGGCTCCTACGAGCAGTACTTC. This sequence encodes CASSQESAGSYEQYF.